Below, 20 T cell receptor beta chains from the same sample are listed, as sequenced in a study of blood T cell repertoires in COVID-19. The repertoire was sequenced with immunoSEQ multiplex PCR; TCRdb's copy has only in-frame clones and lacks some. Altogether just under 55,000 clones are present, 90% being singletons, with the ten largest covering approximately 8%. The sequenced sample was peripheral blood. The receptors stem from a woman in her thirties or forties with active COVID-19.

The chain joins TRBV7-9 to TRBJ1-2, with 7 positions matching TRBD1. The CDR3 runs to 15 residues. Germline trimming cut 5 bases from V and 3 bases from J; bases unmatched to any gene: 9. Germline V CDR1 and CDR2: SEHNR, FQNEAQ (reference sequence). The CDR3 DNA follows: TGTGCCAGCAGCACCCCCGGGGGACAGTACTATGGCTACACCTTC. It specifies CASSTPGGQYYGYTF.

V gene TRBV9 combines with J gene TRBJ1-4; TRBD1 might be the D (6 bases). CDR3 length: 14 residues. CDR1 is SGDLS and CDR2 is YYNGEE in the germline V gene. The ends were cut back, 5 bases at V and 0 bases at J, with 8 bases in the middle. The CDR3 loop is CASSGTSTNEKLFF. As DNA, the CDR3 is TGTGCCAGCAGTGGGACATCAACTAATGAAAAACTGTTTTTT.

This clone occurred once. For the CDR3, the DNA is TGTGCCAGCAGCGTAATGGGAGGCACAGATACGCAGTATTTT. Translating gives CASSVMGGTDTQYF. The V and J genes are TRBV2 and TRBJ2-3; D is perhaps TRBD2 (5 bases). Trimming removed 6 bases from V and 1 base from J, with 11 bases in between. The germline gives CDR1 SNHLY, CDR2 FYNNEI. The CDR3 is 14 amino acids.

The V and J genes are TRBV6-5 and TRBJ1-1, with D possibly matching TRBD1 (6 bases). CDR3 size: 14 residues. CDR1 is MNHEY, CDR2 SVGAGI, per germline. Between the trimmed V and J ends, which lost 5 bases and 2 bases, there was a span of 12 bases. The DNA for the CDR3 is TGTGCCAGCAGTAAGGGACACATAAACACTGAAGCTTTCTTT. Translation gives CASSKGHINTEAFF.

The chain uses TRBV6-2 or TRBV6-3 and TRBJ2-1; TRBD2 aligns across 8 bases. Trimming took 4 bases from V and 7 from J; bases not matched to a gene: 9. The CDR3 covers 15 residues. Per germline, CDR1 MNHEY and CDR2 SVGEGT. This chain's CDR3 is CASSSTSEGQNEQFF. The CDR3, as DNA: TGTGCCAGCAGTTCGACTAGCGAAGGTCAGAATGAGCAGTTCTTC.

The V and J genes are TRBV6-5 and TRBJ1-1; 7 bases line up with TRBD1. Germline-derived CDR1 and CDR2 are MNHEY and SVGAGI. The CDR3 is made up of 16 amino acids. Unmatched junction bases numbered 9, after V lost 4 bases and J lost 1 base. The CDR3 DNA follows: TGTGCCAGCAGTTCTACTAGGGGGCGCGGGAACACTGAAGCTTTCTTT. Its protein product is CASSSTRGRGNTEAFF.

The chain couples TRBV6-5 to TRBJ1-6; 8 positions agree with TRBD1. This CDR3 is 13 amino acids long. Germline CDR1 reads MNHEY; CDR2 reads SVGAGI. The V segment lost 2 bases and the J segment 18 bases; nucleotides outside the gene matches: 9. CDR3 amino acids: CASSYGAGGRHHF. In nucleotides, the CDR3 is TGTGCCAGCAGTTACGGGGCAGGGGGCCGGCACCACTTT.

This chain connects TRBV5-1 to TRBJ1-1, with a possible D match to TRBD1 (6 bases). From germline, CDR1 is SGHRS and CDR2 YFSETQ. The CDR3 contains 15 residues. V gave up 2 bases and J gave up 0 bases, with 11 bases separating them. CDR3 DNA: TGCGCCAGCAGCTTCTCGGGACACGTGAACACTGAAGCTTTCTTT. Protein sequence: CASSFSGHVNTEAFF.

This chain uses TRBV11-1 with TRBJ2-7; 8 nucleotides agree with TRBD1. The CDR3 length is 16 residues. Germline loops: CDR1 SGHAT, CDR2 FQDESV (reference sequence). V dropped 2 bases and J dropped 4; count of bases not matched to a gene: 10. The CDR3 nucleotides read TGTGCCAGCAGCTTATATTCGGGGACAGGAGCTTACGAGCAGTACTTC. Translation: CASSLYSGTGAYEQYF.

The chain joins TRBV2 to TRBJ2-5; D unclear. CDR1 SNHLY and CDR2 FYNNEI come from the germline V gene. The CDR3 contains 13 residues. V lost 6 bases and J 3 bases, leaving 11 bases between the germline ends. CDR3 sequence: CASSADSKETQYF. DNA for the CDR3: TGTGCCAGCAGCGCTGACTCGAAAGAGACCCAGTACTTC.

The chain carries TRBV7-9 and TRBJ2-1; TRBD2 aligns across 9 bases. The CDR3 runs to 15 residues. In germline, CDR1 is SEHNR, CDR2 FQNEAQ (reference sequence). J was trimmed by 3 bases and V by 3 bases; bases with no gene match: 3. CDR3 coding DNA: TGTGCCAGCAGCTTGGTAGCGGGGGTCTACAATGAGCAGTTCTTC. This encodes CASSLVAGVYNEQFF.

The chain is built from TRBV5-4 and TRBJ2-1; 8 bases are shared with TRBD2. With 4 bases clipped from V and 4 bases from J, the junction kept 10 bases outside the gene matches. CDR1 and CDR2 from the germline V gene are SGHNT and YYREEE (reference sequence). CDR3 length: 16 amino acids. The CDR3 DNA reads as TGTGCCAGCAGCCTCCCTCCGCGGGGGGCTTACAATGAGCAGTTCTTC. Protein sequence: CASSLPPRGAYNEQFF.

This clone was seen once. This chain connects TRBV3-1 (or the pseudogene TRBV3-2) to TRBJ1-1; D not certain. The V gene's germline CDR1 is LGHDT and CDR2 YNNKEL (reference sequence). CDR3 length: 13 amino acids. V was shortened by 4 bases and J by 7 bases, with 13 bases between the two germline ends. The CDR3 DNA sequence: TGTGCCAGCAGCCGGTCCTCTCTCAGTGAAGCTTTCTTT. Translated: CASSRSSLSEAFF.

The genes are TRBV19 and TRBJ2-3, with 9 bases that match TRBD1. The CDR3 sequence is 15 residues long. Trimming at V came to 4 bases and at J to 4 bases, leaving 6 bases not matched to a gene. Germline CDR1 LNHDA, CDR2 SQIVND (reference sequence). The DNA of the CDR3 is TGTGCCAGTAGTAAACTTGGACAGGGGTCAGATACGCAGTATTTT. This gives the protein CASSKLGQGSDTQYF. Together with reference TRBV19 and TRBJ2-3, the CDR3 gives the full variable domain: DGGITQSPKYLFRKEGQNVTLSCEQNLNHDAMYWYRQDPGQGLRLIYYSQIVNDFQKGDIAEGYSVSREKKESFPLTVTSAQKNPTAFYLCASSKLGQGSDTQYFGPGTRLTVL.

This clone has just one count. This chain connects TRBV19 to TRBJ2-3; 9 bases match TRBD1. Germline CDR1 is LNHDA and CDR2 is SQIVND (reference sequence). V lost 4 bases, J lost 6 bases, and 11 bases stayed unmatched. The CDR3 is made up of 16 amino acids. CDR3 region: CASSRGPGTGSDTQYF. The CDR3 region has the DNA TGTGCCAGTAGTAGAGGGCCCGGGACAGGGTCGGATACGCAGTATTTT.

The gene calls are TRBV13 and TRBJ1-1; D is unclear. This CDR3 region has 14 residues. V was cut by 7 bases and J by 0 bases, with 12 bases left in between. Germline lookup yields CDR1 PRHDT and CDR2 FYEKMQ (reference sequence). The CDR3 protein is CASTPGRVNTEAFF. DNA of the CDR3: TGTGCCAGCACTCCGGGTCGGGTGAACACTGAAGCTTTCTTT.

J is TRBJ2-3 and V is TRBV2, with 9 bases fitting TRBD2. The CDR3 loop spans 13 amino acids. Trimming took 11 bases from V and 3 from J; bases not matched to a gene: 6. Per germline, CDR1 SNHLY and CDR2 FYNNEI. CDR3 amino acids: CAGTSGGTDTQYF. As DNA, the CDR3 is TGTGCCGGGACAAGCGGGGGGACAGATACGCAGTATTTT.

CDR3: CASSQQAGRRRYF. DNA of the CDR3: TGTGCCAGCAGCCAGCAGGCGGGCAGGAGGAGGTACTTC. The genes are TRBV3-1 (or the pseudogene TRBV3-2) and TRBJ2-4; TRBD2 might be the D (5 bases). The CDR3 has 13 residues. CDR1 and CDR2 from the germline V gene are LGHDT and YNNKEL (reference sequence). V lost 3 bases and J 15 bases, leaving 18 bases between the germline ends.

This clone was recorded once. The chain combines TRBV4-3 with TRBJ2-1; D gene ambiguous. CDR1 is LGHNA, CDR2 YSLEER, per germline. This CDR3 is built from 14 residues. Trimming stripped 1 base from V and 8 bases from J, with 12 bases between. The CDR3, as DNA: TGCGCCAGCAGCCAAGGTTACAGTTACTATGAGCAGTTCTTC. Translated: CASSQGYSYYEQFF.

The CDR3 sequence is CAISRERMNTEAFF. CDR3 in DNA: TGTGCCATCAGTAGGGAGAGGATGAACACTGAAGCTTTCTTT. The V gene is TRBV10-3, the J gene TRBJ1-1; D call uncertain. CDR1 and CDR2 (germline): ENHRY, SYGVKD. The length of the CDR3 is 14 residues. V was shortened by 5 bases and J by 0 bases, with 10 bases between the two germline ends.